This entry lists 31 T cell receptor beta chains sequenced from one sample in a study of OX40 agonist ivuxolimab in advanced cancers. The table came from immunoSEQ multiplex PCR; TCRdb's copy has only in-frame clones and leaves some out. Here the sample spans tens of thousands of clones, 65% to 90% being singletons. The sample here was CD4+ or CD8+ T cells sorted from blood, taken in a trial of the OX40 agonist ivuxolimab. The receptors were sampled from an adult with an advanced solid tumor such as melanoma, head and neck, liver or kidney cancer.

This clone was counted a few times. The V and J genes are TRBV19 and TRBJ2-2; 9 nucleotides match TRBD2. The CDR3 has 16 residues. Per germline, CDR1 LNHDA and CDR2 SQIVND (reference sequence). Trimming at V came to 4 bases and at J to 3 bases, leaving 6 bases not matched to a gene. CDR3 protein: CASSTASGTYTGELFF. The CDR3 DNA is TGTGCCAGTAGTACGGCTAGCGGGACCTACACCGGGGAGCTGTTTTTT.

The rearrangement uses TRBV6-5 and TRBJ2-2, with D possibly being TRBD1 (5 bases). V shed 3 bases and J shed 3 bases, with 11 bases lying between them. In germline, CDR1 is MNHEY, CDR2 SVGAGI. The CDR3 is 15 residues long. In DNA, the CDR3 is TGTGCCAGCAGTTATAATAAAGGGGACACCGGGGAGCTGTTTTTT. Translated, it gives CASSYNKGDTGELFF.

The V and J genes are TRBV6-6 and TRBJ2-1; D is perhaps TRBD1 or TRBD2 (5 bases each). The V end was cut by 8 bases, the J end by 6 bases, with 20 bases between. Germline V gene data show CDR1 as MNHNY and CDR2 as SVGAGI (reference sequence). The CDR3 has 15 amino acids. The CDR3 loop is CASYPGAGLGNEQFF. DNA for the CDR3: TGTGCCAGCTATCCCGGGGCAGGGCTCGGCAATGAGCAGTTCTTC.

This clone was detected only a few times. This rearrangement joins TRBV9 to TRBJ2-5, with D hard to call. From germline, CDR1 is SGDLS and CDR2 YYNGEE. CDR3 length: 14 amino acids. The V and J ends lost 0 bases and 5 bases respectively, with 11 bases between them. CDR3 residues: CASSVGPLGETQYF. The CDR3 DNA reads TGTGCCAGCAGCGTAGGACCCCTCGGGGAGACCCAGTACTTC.

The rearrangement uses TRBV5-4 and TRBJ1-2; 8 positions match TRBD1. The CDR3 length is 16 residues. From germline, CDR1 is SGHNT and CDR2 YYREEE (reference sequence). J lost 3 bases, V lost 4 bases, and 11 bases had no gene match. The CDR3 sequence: CASSAGRQGIYYGYTF. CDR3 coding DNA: TGTGCCAGCAGCGCGGGGAGACAGGGGATCTACTATGGCTACACCTTC.

This CDR3 reads CASSSAGSKQETQYF. For the CDR3, the DNA is TGTGCCAGCAGCTCTGCGGGATCTAAACAAGAGACCCAGTACTTC. The V and J genes are TRBV7-2 and TRBJ2-5; D perhaps matches TRBD2 (6 bases). V dropped 4 bases and J dropped 2 bases, with 14 bases sitting between them. The CDR3 is 15 residues long. The germline V gene encodes CDR1 SGHTA and CDR2 FQGNSA.

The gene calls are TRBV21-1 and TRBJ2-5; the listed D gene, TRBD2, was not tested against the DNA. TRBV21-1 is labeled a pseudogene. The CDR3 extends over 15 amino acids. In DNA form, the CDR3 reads TGTGCCAGCAGCAAAGTGGCGGGCCGTGTGGAGACCCAGTACTTC. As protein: CASSKVAGRVETQYF.

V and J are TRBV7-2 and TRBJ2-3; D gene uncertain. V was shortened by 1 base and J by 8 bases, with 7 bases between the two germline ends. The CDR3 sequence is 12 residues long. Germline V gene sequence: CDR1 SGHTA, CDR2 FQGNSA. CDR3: CASSLDLGTQYF. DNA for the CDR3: TGTGCCAGCAGCTTAGATCTCGGTACGCAGTATTTT. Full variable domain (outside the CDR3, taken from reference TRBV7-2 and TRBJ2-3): GAGVSQSPSNKVTEKGKDVELRCDPISGHTALYWYRQSLGQGLEFLIYFQGNSAPDKSGLPSDRFSAERTGGSVSTLTIQRTQQEDSAVYLCASSLDLGTQYFGPGTRLTVL.

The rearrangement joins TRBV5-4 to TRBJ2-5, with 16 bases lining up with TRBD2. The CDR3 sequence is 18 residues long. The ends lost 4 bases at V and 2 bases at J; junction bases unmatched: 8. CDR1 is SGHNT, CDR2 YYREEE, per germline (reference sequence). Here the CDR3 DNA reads TGTGCCAGCAGCCCCACGGGACTAGCGGGAGGGGGGCAAGAGACCCAGTACTTC. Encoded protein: CASSPTGLAGGGQETQYF.

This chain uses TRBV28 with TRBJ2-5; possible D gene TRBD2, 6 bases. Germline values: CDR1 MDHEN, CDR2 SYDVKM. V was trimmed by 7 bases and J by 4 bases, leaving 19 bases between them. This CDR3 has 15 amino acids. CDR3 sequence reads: CASNWGVSPRETQYF. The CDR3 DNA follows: TGTGCCAGCAACTGGGGGGTCTCCCCGAGAGAGACCCAGTACTTC.

The CDR3 loop is CASSSRGGGYTF. CDR3 in DNA: TGTGCCAGCAGCTCACGGGGAGGTGGCTACACCTTC. The chain joins TRBV7-2 to TRBJ1-2; D uncertain. CDR3 length equals 12 residues. V was shortened by 4 bases and J by 7 bases, with 10 bases between the two germline ends. CDR1 and CDR2 from the germline V gene are SGHTA and FQGNSA. The variable domain in full, completed from reference TRBV7-2 and TRBJ1-2, reads GAGVSQSPSNKVTEKGKDVELRCDPISGHTALYWYRQSLGQGLEFLIYFQGNSAPDKSGLPSDRFSAERTGGSVSTLTIQRTQQEDSAVYLCASSSRGGGYTFGSGTRLTVV.

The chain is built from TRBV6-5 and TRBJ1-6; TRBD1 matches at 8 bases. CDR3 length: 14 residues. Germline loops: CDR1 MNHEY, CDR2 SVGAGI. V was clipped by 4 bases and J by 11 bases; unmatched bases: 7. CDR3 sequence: CASSSSRGQAPLHF. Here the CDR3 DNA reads TGTGCCAGCAGTTCCTCCAGGGGGCAGGCACCCCTCCACTTT.

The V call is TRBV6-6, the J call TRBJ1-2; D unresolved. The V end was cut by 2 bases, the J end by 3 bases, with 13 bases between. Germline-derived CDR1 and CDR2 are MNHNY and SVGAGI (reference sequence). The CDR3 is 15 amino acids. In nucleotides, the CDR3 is TGTGCCAGCAGTTACCCTGGGTTACCCCACTATGGCTACACCTTC. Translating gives CASSYPGLPHYGYTF.

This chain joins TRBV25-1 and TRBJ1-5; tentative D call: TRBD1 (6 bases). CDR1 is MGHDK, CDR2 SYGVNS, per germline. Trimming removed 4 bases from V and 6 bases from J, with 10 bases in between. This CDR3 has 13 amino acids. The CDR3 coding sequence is TGTGCCAGCAGTGGAACAGGGTTTCAGCCCCAGCATTTT. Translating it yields CASSGTGFQPQHF. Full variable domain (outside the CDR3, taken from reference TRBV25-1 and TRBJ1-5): EADIYQTPRYLVIGTGKKITLECSQTMGHDKMYWYQQDPGMELHLIHYSYGVNSTEKGDLSSESTVSRIRTEHFPLTLESARPSHTSQYLCASSGTGFQPQHFGDGTRLSIL.

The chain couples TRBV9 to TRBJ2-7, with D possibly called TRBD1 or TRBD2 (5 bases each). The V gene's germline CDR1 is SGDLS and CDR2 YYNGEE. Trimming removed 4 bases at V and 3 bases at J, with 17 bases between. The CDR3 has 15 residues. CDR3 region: CASSPTGTENYEQYF. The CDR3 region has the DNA TGTGCCAGCAGCCCCACCGGGACGGAGAACTACGAGCAGTACTTC.

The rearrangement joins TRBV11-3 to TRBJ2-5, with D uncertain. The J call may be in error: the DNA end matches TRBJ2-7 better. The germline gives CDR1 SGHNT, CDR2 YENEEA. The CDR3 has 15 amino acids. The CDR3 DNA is TGTGCCAGCAGCACCCGTATACCAGGAGCCTACGAGCAGTACTTC. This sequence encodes CASSTRIPGAYEQYF.

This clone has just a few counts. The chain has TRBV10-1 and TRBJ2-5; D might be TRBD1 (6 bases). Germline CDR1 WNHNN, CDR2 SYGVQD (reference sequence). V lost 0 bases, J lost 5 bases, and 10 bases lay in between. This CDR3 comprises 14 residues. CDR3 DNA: TGCGCCAGCAGTGAGTCGACAGGCGGGGAGACCCAGTACTTC. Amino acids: CASSESTGGETQYF.

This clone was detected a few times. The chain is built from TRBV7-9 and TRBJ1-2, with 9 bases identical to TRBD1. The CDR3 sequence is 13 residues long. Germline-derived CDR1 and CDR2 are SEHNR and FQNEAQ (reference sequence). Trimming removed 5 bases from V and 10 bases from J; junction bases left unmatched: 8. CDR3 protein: CASSNRDREDYTF. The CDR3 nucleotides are TGTGCCAGCAGCAACCGGGACAGGGAAGACTACACCTTC.

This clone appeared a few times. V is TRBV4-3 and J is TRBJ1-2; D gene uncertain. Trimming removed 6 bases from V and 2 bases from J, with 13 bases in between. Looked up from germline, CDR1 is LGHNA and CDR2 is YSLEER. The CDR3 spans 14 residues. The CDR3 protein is CASSPAGRNYGYTF. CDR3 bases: TGCGCCAGCAGTCCGGCCGGAAGGAACTATGGCTACACCTTC.

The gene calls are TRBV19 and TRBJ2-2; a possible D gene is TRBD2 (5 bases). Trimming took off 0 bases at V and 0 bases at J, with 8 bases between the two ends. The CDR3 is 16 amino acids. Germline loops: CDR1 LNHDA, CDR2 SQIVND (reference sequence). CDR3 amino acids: CASSIDGGSNTGELFF. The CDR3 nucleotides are TGTGCCAGTAGTATAGATGGCGGGTCGAACACCGGGGAGCTGTTTTTT.

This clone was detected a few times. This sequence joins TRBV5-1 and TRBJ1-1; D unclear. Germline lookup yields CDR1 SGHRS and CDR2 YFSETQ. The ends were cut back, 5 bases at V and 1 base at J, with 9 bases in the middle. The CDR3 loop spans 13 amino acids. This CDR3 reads CASSQSGNTEAFF. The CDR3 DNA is TGCGCCAGCAGTCAATCAGGGAACACTGAAGCTTTCTTT. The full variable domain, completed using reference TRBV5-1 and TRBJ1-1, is KAGVTQTPRYLIKTRGQQVTLSCSPISGHRSVSWYQQTPGQGLQFLFEYFSETQRNKGNFPGRFSGRQFSNSRSEMNVSTLELGDSALYLCASSQSGNTEAFFGQGTRLTVV.

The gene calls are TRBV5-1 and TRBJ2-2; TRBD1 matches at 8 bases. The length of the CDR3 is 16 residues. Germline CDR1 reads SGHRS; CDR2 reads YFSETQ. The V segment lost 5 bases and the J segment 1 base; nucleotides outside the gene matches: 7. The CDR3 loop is CASSPDRGRNTGELFF. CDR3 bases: TGCGCCAGCAGTCCTGACAGGGGACGGAACACCGGGGAGCTGTTTTTT.

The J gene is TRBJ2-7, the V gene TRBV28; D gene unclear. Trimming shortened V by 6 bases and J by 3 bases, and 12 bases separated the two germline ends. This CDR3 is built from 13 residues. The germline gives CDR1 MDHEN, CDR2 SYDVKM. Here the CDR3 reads CASSQRNSYEQYF. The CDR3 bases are TGTGCCAGCAGCCAGAGGAATAGCTACGAGCAGTACTTC.

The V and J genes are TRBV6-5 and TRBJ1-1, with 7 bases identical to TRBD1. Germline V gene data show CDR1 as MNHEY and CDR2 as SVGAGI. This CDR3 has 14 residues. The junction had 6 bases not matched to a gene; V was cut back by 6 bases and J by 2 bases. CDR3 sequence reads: CASRARDSNTEAFF. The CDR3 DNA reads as TGTGCCAGCAGGGCCAGGGACAGCAACACTGAAGCTTTCTTT.

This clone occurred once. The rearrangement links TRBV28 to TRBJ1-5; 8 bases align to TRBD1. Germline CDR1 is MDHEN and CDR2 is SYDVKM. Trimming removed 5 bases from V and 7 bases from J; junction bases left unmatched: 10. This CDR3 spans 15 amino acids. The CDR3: CASSPQQTGAQPQHF. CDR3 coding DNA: TGTGCCAGCAGTCCGCAACAGACAGGGGCCCAGCCCCAGCATTTT.

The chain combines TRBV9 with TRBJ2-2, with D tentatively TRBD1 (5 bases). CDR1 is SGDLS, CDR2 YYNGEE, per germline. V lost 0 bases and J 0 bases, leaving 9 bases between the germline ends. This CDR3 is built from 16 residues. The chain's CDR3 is CASSVAPTANTGELFF. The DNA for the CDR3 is TGTGCCAGCAGCGTAGCTCCGACAGCGAACACCGGGGAGCTGTTTTTT.

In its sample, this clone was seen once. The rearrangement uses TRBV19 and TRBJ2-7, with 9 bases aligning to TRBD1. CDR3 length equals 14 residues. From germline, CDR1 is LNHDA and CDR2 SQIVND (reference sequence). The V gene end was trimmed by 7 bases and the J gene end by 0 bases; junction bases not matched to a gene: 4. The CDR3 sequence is CASTRTGASYEQYF. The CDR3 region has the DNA TGTGCCAGTACACGGACAGGGGCCTCCTACGAGCAGTACTTC.

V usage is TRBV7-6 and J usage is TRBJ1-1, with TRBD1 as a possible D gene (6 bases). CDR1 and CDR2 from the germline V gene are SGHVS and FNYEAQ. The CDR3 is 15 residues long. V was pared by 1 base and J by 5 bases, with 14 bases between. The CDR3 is CASSLGRGANTEAFF. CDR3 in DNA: TGTGCCAGCAGCTTAGGCAGGGGAGCGAATACTGAAGCTTTCTTT. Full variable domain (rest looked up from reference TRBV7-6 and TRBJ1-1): GAGVSQSPRYKVTKRGQDVALRCDPISGHVSLYWYRQALGQGPEFLTYFNYEAQQDKSGLPNDRFSAERPEGSISTLTIQRTEQRDSAMYRCASSLGRGANTEAFFGQGTRLTVV.

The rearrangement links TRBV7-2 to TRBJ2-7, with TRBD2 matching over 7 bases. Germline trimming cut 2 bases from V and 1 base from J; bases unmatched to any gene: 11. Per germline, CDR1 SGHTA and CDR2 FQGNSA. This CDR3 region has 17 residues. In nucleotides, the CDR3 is TGTGCCAGCAGCTTAATGAGCGGGGACTTAACTTCCTACGAGCAGTACTTC. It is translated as CASSLMSGDLTSYEQYF.

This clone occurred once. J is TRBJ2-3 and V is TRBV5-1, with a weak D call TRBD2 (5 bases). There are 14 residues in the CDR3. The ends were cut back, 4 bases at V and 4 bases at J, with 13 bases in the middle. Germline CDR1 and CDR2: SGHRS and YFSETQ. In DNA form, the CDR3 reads TGCGCCAGCAGCCCGCAGGACTCATCAGATACGCAGTATTTT. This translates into CASSPQDSSDTQYF.

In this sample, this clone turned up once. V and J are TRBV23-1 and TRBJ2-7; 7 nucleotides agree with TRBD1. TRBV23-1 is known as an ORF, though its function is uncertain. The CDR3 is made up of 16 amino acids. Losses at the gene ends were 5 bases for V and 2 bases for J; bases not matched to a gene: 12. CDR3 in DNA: TGCGCCAGCAGTGATATGAACCGGGACAGACCCTACGAGCAGTACTTC. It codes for CASSDMNRDRPYEQYF.